The clone carrying this T cell receptor beta chain was picked up a small number of times. Its specificity is unknown. The CDR3 runs 17 residues. The V and J ends lost 4 bases and 0 bases, in that order; junction bases with no gene match: 8. The germline V gene encodes CDR1 SGHVS and CDR2 FQNEAQ. The sample comes from a study of regulatory T cells in long-lasting Graves disease. General study points: The study found TRBV28, TRBJ1-2 and TRBJ2-5 favored in persistent disease.

Time point here: persistent/refractory GD, antithyroid drugs over 5 years with positive TRAb. Researchers made the TCR library from RNA that was extracted from PBMCs. TCR beta libraries were built with iRepertoire HTBI primers and Arm-PCR of CDR3 regions. TCRdb itself ran the multiplex PCR reads through MiXCR, one entry per CDR3 protein. The sample yields roughly 400,000 distinct CDR3 sequences, around 23% seen once. The rearrangement links TRBV7-8 to TRBJ2-5, with 10 bases aligning to TRBD1. Source: peripheral blood mononuclear cells (PBMCs), taken when the disease was refractory, from a patient treated with antithyroid drugs. The TCR originated in a female donor with Graves disease. CDR3 nucleotides: TGTGCCAGCAGCTCCCGACCGGGACAGGGGAACCAAGAGACCCAGTACTTC. Protein sequence: CASSSRPGQGNQETQYF.